This T cell receptor (beta chain) was identified in a study of blood T cell repertoires in COVID-19. Study context: Sites in the United States, Italy and Spain provided acute and convalescent COVID-19 samples.

CDR3 length: 13 residues. V lost 4 bases, J lost 18 bases, and 19 bases lay in between. In germline, CDR1 is MNHEY, CDR2 SMNVEV (reference sequence). This clone was picked up a small number of times. The method was immunoSEQ multiplex PCR; TCRdb's version includes in-frame clones alone and lacks a portion of them. The table lists around 130,000 clones, roughly four fifths of them singletons. The sequence derives from a human donor in a cohort sampled during active COVID-19. The source material was peripheral blood. This chain joins TRBV27 and TRBJ1-6; D is possibly TRBD1 (5 bases). CDR3 region: CASSWNQGTVPHF. Written as DNA, the CDR3 is TGTGCCAGCAGTTGGAATCAGGGTACTGTTCCCCACTTT.